The 21 T cell receptor beta chains below come from one sample, sequenced in a study of chemoradiotherapy in HPV16-positive cancers. Data came from immunoSEQ multiplex PCR; TCRdb stores just in-frame clones and leaves some out. The sample lists 5,700 or so clones, more than 85% occurring once. Here the sequenced sample was blood, taken from a patient who underwent chemoradiotherapy. Receptors originate from a human donor with HPV-associated anogenital cancer.

The DNA of the CDR3 is TGTGCCAGCAGTTATAAGGGACAGTCTTACAATGAGCAGTTCTTC. Its protein product is CASSYKGQSYNEQFF. The V call is TRBV6-5, the J call TRBJ2-1; the match to TRBD1 covers 7 bases. This CDR3 is built from 15 residues. Germline-derived CDR1 and CDR2 are MNHEY and SVGAGI. Trimming removed 3 bases from V and 4 bases from J; junction bases left unmatched: 6.

This chain uses TRBV5-1 with TRBJ1-3; D unresolved. Germline V gene lookup returns CDR1 SGHRS and CDR2 YFSETQ. The CDR3 has 13 residues. Trimming removed 3 bases at V and 7 bases at J, with 11 bases between. The CDR3 DNA reads as TGCGCCAGCAGCTCGGGAGAAGGGAACACCATATATTTT. This encodes CASSSGEGNTIYF.

The V gene is TRBV5-6, the J gene TRBJ1-1; a weak D match, TRBD1 (5 bases). The CDR3 covers 14 residues. CDR1 is SGHDT, CDR2 YYEEEE, per germline. V lost 2 bases and J lost 1, with 9 bases in between. CDR3 in amino acids: CASSFPGGNTEAFF. The DNA for the CDR3 is TGTGCCAGCAGCTTTCCGGGGGGGAACACTGAAGCTTTCTTT. Combining the CDR3 with reference TRBV5-6 and TRBJ1-1 gives the whole variable domain DAGVTQSPTHLIKTRGQQVTLRCSPKSGHDTVSWYQQALGQGPQFIFQYYEEEERQRGNFPDRFSGHQFPNYSSELNVNALLLGDSALYLCASSFPGGNTEAFFGQGTRLTVV.

The rearrangement uses TRBV6-1 and TRBJ1-6, with D possibly matching TRBD1 (5 bases). This CDR3 has 13 amino acids. The V gene lost 4 bases and the J gene lost 7 bases, with 8 bases spanning the gap. Germline V CDR1 and CDR2: MNHNS, SASEGT. CDR3 sequence (DNA): TGTGCCAGCAGTGTAGGGGAGAATTCACCCCTCCACTTT. Encoded protein: CASSVGENSPLHF.

The chain couples TRBV9 to TRBJ1-4, with D unresolved. This CDR3 has 15 residues. Per the germline V gene, CDR1 is SGDLS and CDR2 is YYNGEE. With 0 bases removed from V and 7 bases from J, the gap between germline ends came to 13 bases. The CDR3 loop is CASSVGGLWGEKLFF. CDR3 sequence (DNA): TGTGCCAGCAGCGTAGGCGGGCTCTGGGGTGAAAAACTGTTTTTT. The full variable domain, with the rest looked up from reference TRBV9 and TRBJ1-4, is DSGVTQTPKHLITATGQRVTLRCSPRSGDLSVYWYQQSLDQGLQFLIQYYNGEERAKGNILERFSAQQFPDLHSELNLSSLELGDSALYFCASSVGGLWGEKLFFGSGTQLSVL.

This chain uses TRBV5-6 with TRBJ2-3; D is unclear. Germline V lookup: CDR1 SGHDT, CDR2 YYEEEE. Between the trimmed V and J ends, which lost 0 bases and 5 bases, there was a span of 4 bases. There are 12 residues in the CDR3. CDR3: CASSLGKDTQYF. CDR3 DNA sequence: TGTGCCAGCAGCTTGGGGAAAGATACGCAGTATTTT.

The rearrangement links TRBV6-5 to TRBJ2-3; 9 positions agree with TRBD2. The CDR3 is 14 residues long. The germline V gene has CDR1 MNHEY and CDR2 SVGAGI. CDR3 region: CATGGTSRADTQYF. CDR3 bases: TGTGCAACCGGAGGGACTAGCAGGGCAGATACGCAGTATTTT.

CDR3 sequence (DNA): TGCGCCAGCAGCTTGGGTGGCAATGAGCAGTTCTTC. This encodes CASSLGGNEQFF. V usage is TRBV5-1 and J usage is TRBJ2-1; D gene ambiguous. CDR1 and CDR2 from the germline V gene are SGHRS and YFSETQ. Between the trimmed V and J ends, which lost 0 bases and 6 bases, there was a span of 4 bases. This CDR3 comprises 12 residues.

The chain uses TRBV7-9 and TRBJ2-6; a weak D match, TRBD1 (6 bases). This CDR3 is built from 17 residues. Germline V CDR1 and CDR2: SEHNR, FQNEAQ (reference sequence). Between the trimmed V and J ends, which lost 4 bases and 0 bases, there was a span of 13 bases. CDR3 nucleotides: TGTGCCAGCAGCTCTATGTTAGGGGGCTCTGGGGCCAACGTCCTGACTTTC. It translates to CASSSMLGGSGANVLTF.

CDR3 in amino acids: CASSVTGHLSGANVLTF. CDR3 in DNA: TGTGCCAGCAGTGTGACAGGGCACCTCTCTGGGGCCAACGTCCTGACTTTC. This rearrangement joins TRBV25-1 to TRBJ2-6; 7 bases are shared with TRBD1. The CDR3 spans 17 residues. The junction had 6 bases not matched to a gene; V was cut back by 4 bases and J by 0 bases. Germline V gene data show CDR1 as MGHDK and CDR2 as SYGVNS. The full variable domain, with the rest looked up from reference TRBV25-1 and TRBJ2-6, is EADIYQTPRYLVIGTGKKITLECSQTMGHDKMYWYQQDPGMELHLIHYSYGVNSTEKGDLSSESTVSRIRTEHFPLTLESARPSHTSQYLCASSVTGHLSGANVLTFGAGSRLTVL.

This rearrangement joins TRBV18 to TRBJ2-1; 7 nucleotides line up with TRBD1. The V segment lost 0 bases and the J segment 4 bases; nucleotides outside the gene matches: 3. Germline V gene sequence: CDR1 KGHSH, CDR2 LQKENI. The CDR3 totals 15 residues. The CDR3 loop reads CASSPPGQRYNEQFF. The CDR3 DNA follows: TGTGCCAGCTCACCACCGGGACAGCGATACAATGAGCAGTTCTTC.

The chain recombines TRBV7-9 with TRBJ2-7, with D possibly called TRBD1 or TRBD2 (5 bases each). The V gene lost 0 bases and the J gene lost 2 bases, with 17 bases spanning the gap. The CDR3 runs 17 residues. Germline CDR1 SEHNR, CDR2 FQNEAQ (reference sequence). CDR3 coding DNA: TGTGCCAGCAGCTTAGCGAGGGAAAGGGACGGACCCTACGAGCAGTACTTC. Protein: CASSLARERDGPYEQYF.

V gene TRBV19 combines with J gene TRBJ1-5; perhaps TRBD1 as D (5 bases). The ends were cut back, 5 bases at V and 7 bases at J, with 9 bases in the middle. Germline CDR1 is LNHDA and CDR2 is SQIVND (reference sequence). The CDR3 has 12 residues. This CDR3 is CASSEGSQPQHF. CDR3 DNA: TGTGCCAGTAGTGAGGGGTCGCAGCCCCAGCATTTT.

The genes are TRBV7-9 and TRBJ1-3, with D unresolved. The germline CDR1 and CDR2 sequences are SEHNR and FQNEAQ (reference sequence). The CDR3 spans 14 residues. Trimming left V 1 base short and J 0 bases short, with 4 bases between. The CDR3: CASSLEFSGNTIYF. CDR3 bases: TGTGCCAGCAGCTTAGAGTTCTCTGGAAACACCATATATTTT.

The chain joins TRBV10-2 to TRBJ1-5; the match to TRBD1 covers 8 bases. The CDR3 is made up of 14 amino acids. V gave up 6 bases and J gave up 4 bases; unmatched junction bases: 5. The V gene's germline CDR1 is WSHSY and CDR2 SAAADI. The CDR3 DNA sequence: TGCGCCAGCAGAGAGGGACAGGTAAATCAGCCCCAGCATTTT. Translating gives CASREGQVNQPQHF.

The chain combines TRBV25-1 with TRBJ2-7, with TRBD2 identical over 8 bases. V shed 8 bases and J 1 base; nucleotides not matched to a gene: 4. The V gene's germline CDR1 is MGHDK and CDR2 SYGVNS. The CDR3 runs to 13 residues. The CDR3: CASSGGDSYEQYF. As DNA, the CDR3 is TGTGCCAGCTCCGGGGGGGATTCCTACGAGCAGTACTTC.

In this sample, this clone turned up once. The CDR3 here is CASSVPLTSGTYEQYF. The CDR3 bases are TGTGCCAGCAGTGTCCCCTTGACTAGCGGGACCTACGAGCAGTACTTC. The chain has TRBV6-1 and TRBJ2-7; 11 bases fit TRBD2. The germline V gene has CDR1 MNHNS and CDR2 SASEGT. V was pared by 4 bases and J by 2 bases, with 7 bases of the junction left unmatched. This CDR3 is 16 amino acids long.

This chain joins TRBV19 and TRBJ2-2; weak D call: TRBD1 (6 bases). The ends were cut back, 7 bases at V and 1 base at J, with 16 bases in the middle. There are 16 residues in the CDR3. Germline CDR1 LNHDA, CDR2 SQIVND (reference sequence). The CDR3, as DNA: TGTGCCAGTACCACTATTCGGGGACAGAACACCGGGGAGCTGTTTTTT. It specifies CASTTIRGQNTGELFF.

The chain recombines TRBV7-3 with TRBJ2-3, with TRBD2 identical over 11 bases. CDR3 length: 14 amino acids. Germline loops: CDR1 SGHTA, CDR2 FQGTGA. The V and J ends lost 6 bases and 5 bases, in that order; junction bases with no gene match: 4. The CDR3 coding sequence is TGTGCCAGCAGTAGCGGGGGGGCCGAAGATACGCAGTATTTT. Its translation is CASSSGGAEDTQYF.

The J gene is TRBJ2-5, the V gene TRBV20-1, with a possible D match to TRBD1 (5 bases). Germline CDR1 reads DFQATT; CDR2 reads SNEGSKA (reference sequence). V was clipped by 6 bases and J by 5 bases, with 10 bases between them. CDR3 length: 11 amino acids. The CDR3 DNA sequence: TGCAGTGCAACGGCAGGGGAGACCCAGTACTTC. Translation gives CSATAGETQYF.

J is TRBJ1-1 and V is TRBV7-9; possibly TRBD1 for D (5 bases). This CDR3 has 12 residues. V was clipped by 6 bases and J by 5 bases, with 10 bases between them. In germline, CDR1 is SEHNR, CDR2 FQNEAQ (reference sequence). In DNA, the CDR3 is TGTGCCAGCAGAGATTCAGGGACTGAAGCTTTCTTT. Protein product: CASRDSGTEAFF.